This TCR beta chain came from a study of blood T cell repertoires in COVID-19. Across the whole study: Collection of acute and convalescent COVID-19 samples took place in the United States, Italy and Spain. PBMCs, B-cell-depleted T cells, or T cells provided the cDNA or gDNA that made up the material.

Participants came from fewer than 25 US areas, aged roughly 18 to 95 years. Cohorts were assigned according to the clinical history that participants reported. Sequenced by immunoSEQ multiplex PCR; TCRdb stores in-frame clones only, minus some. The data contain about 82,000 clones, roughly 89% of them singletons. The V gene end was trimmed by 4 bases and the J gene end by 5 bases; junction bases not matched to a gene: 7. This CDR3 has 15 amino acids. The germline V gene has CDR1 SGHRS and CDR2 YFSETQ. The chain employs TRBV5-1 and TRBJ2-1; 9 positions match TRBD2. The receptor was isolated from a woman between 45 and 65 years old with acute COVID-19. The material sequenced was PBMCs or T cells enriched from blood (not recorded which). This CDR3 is CASSASGTSNNEQFF. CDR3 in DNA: TGCGCCAGCAGCGCCTCCGGGACTAGCAACAATGAGCAGTTCTTC.